This entry features one TCR beta chain sequence. Antigen: not known. Cryopreserved PBMCs were CD4-enriched, then split into naive and memory cells. This entry is derived from a study of CD4 T cells in relation to SARS-CoV-2 and coronaviruses. Study-level information: A couple of subjects were Hispanic; patients were fewer than 10 males and a few females. Notes on the study in general: No donor gave both pre-pandemic and post-infection samples.

The germline gives CDR1 SGHAT, CDR2 FQNNGV. CDR3 length equals 16 residues. V was pared by 5 bases and J by 7 bases, with 24 bases between. This table comes from immunoSEQ multiplex PCR, and its TCRdb copy is limited to in-frame clones, with some not included. The table has more than 9,000 clones, more than 75% seen once. Sequencing was done on a sample of naive CD4+ T cells from PBMCs. Subset defined: naive CD4+ T cells isolated by negative enrichment. The sequence was collected from an adult with COVID-19. The chain couples TRBV11-2 to TRBJ2-7; D possibly corresponds to TRBD2 (7 bases). The CDR3 region is CASSVWTERTRGEQYF. The DNA of the CDR3 is TGTGCCAGCAGCGTGTGGACAGAGAGGACTAGGGGGGAGCAGTACTTC.